This T cell receptor (beta chain) originates from a study of shared clonotypes between healthy human individuals. Study observations and caveats: Represented diversity (both genetic and exposure-history) was limited by the small number of donors.

This clone has just a few counts. Its cognate antigen is unknown. Trimming took 2 bases from V and 0 from J; bases not matched to a gene: 9. Germline V gene lookup returns CDR1 GTSNPN and CDR2 SVGIG (reference sequence). The CDR3 is 18 amino acids. Donation came from healthy HIV-negative adults that had no recent acute infections or vaccinations. Genomic DNA, for the unsorted samples, came from tens of millions of PBMCs. Ten immunoSEQ deep assay plates were used to sequence unsorted PBMC DNA. Assay used: immunoSEQ multiplex PCR; TCRdb lists only in-frame clones, some missing. The data contain approximately 460,000 clones, approximately 71% of them singletons.

The receptor was isolated from a woman aged 40 to 50 in good health. Some clones in this sample may be carry-over from other donors' samples. This chain uses TRBV30 with TRBJ2-6, with 8 bases matching TRBD1. Material: PBMCs. In nucleotides, the CDR3 is TGTGCCTGGAGTACAGGGGGGCAGGGGTTCTCTGGGGCCAACGTCCTGACTTTC. This encodes CAWSTGGQGFSGANVLTF.